Listed below are T cell receptor beta chains from one sample, sequenced in a study of cytomegalovirus exposure and HLA in healthy donors. The table came from immunoSEQ multiplex PCR; TCRdb's copy has only in-frame clones and leaves some out. Of under 200,000 clones listed, approximately 84% are singletons. Sample: PBMCs. The receptors derive from a boy aged 10-17 years in good health and CMV-seronegative. CDR3s include the opening cysteine and the closing phenylalanine or tryptophan. D genes are given only for firm matches. The listing skips clone size in some rows; elsewhere it reads once, few, many or a size class.

length	size	V	D	J	DNA	CDR3
15	-	TRBV6-5	-	TRBJ2-1	TGTGCCAGCAGTCAAGACAGTCCAGGCTACAATGAGCAGTTCTTC	CASSQDSPGYNEQFF
12	-	TRBV5-1	-	TRBJ2-2	TGCGCCAGCAGAGGTGGGAGCGGGGAGCTGTTTTTT	CASRGGSGELFF
17	-	TRBV10-3	TRBD2	TRBJ2-2	TGTGCCATCAAAGGACTAGCGGGGGGTCCGAACACCGGGGAGCTGTTTTTT	CAIKGLAGGPNTGELFF
15	-	TRBV7-9	TRBD2	TRBJ2-7	TGTTCCAGCAGCTCCCCTTCTAGCGGAGCCTACGAGCAGTACTTC	CSSSSPSSGAYEQYF
14	-	TRBV2	-	TRBJ2-3	TGTGCCAGCAGTGTGCGGGGGCCCACAGATACGCAGTATTTT	CASSVRGPTDTQYF
14	-	TRBV7-9	-	TRBJ1-1	TGTGCCAGCAGCTTAGGGGCAACAGGGCCGGAAGCTTTCTTT	CASSLGATGPEAFF
15	once	TRBV27	TRBD2	TRBJ2-1	TGTGCCAGCAGCTTTCGGGGGGGTATATCCAATGAGCAGTTCTTC	CASSFRGGISNEQFF
17	once	TRBV5-4	TRBD2	TRBJ2-7	TGTGCCAGCACCCGGAGGTCTAGCGGGAGCATAACCTACGAGCAGTACTTC	CASTRRSSGSITYEQYF
13	-	TRBV28	-	TRBJ1-5	TGTGCCAGCATTCTGGGGGGTAATCAGCCCCAGCATTTT	CASILGGNQPQHF
15	-	TRBV6-1	-	TRBJ2-7	TGTGCCAGCAGTGAGAGAGGCGCGCTCTCCTACGAGCAGTACTTC	CASSERGALSYEQYF
15	-	TRBV9	TRBD2	TRBJ2-3	TGTGCCAGCCAGTTGGGACTAGCAGACACAGATACGCAGTATTTT	CASQLGLADTDTQYF
15	-	TRBV7-2	-	TRBJ1-1	TGTGCCAGCAGCTTAAAAGCAGGGTCGAACACTGAAGCTTTCTTT	CASSLKAGSNTEAFF
12	few	TRBV30	-	TRBJ2-7	TGTGCCGTAGGTGGGGCAGGGTACGAGCAGTACTTC	CAVGGAGYEQYF
16	-	TRBV11-2	TRBD1	TRBJ1-4	TGTGCCAGCAGCTTAAGTAGGGGGCGCCGATCGGAAAAACTGTTTTTT	CASSLSRGRRSEKLFF
13	-	TRBV5-4	TRBD1	TRBJ1-1	TGTGCCAGCAGCCGGACAGGGAGCACTGAAGCTTTCTTT	CASSRTGSTEAFF
14	-	TRBV5-1	-	TRBJ2-5	TGCGCCAGCAGCCGAAGCGTAGCGGAAGAGACCCAGTACTTC	CASSRSVAEETQYF
15	-	TRBV4-3	-	TRBJ2-7	TGCGCCAGCAGCCAAGAGGGGCGCGGGGTCTACGAGCAGTACTTC	CASSQEGRGVYEQYF
16	-	TRBV19	TRBD1	TRBJ1-2	TGTGCCAGTAGTATAGCGGGACAGGGGGCGTACTATGGCTACACCTTC	CASSIAGQGAYYGYTF
15	few	TRBV4-3	TRBD1	TRBJ2-7	TGCGCCAGCAGCCTCGGGCAGGGGGCTGCCTACGAGCAGTACTTC	CASSLGQGAAYEQYF
13	-	TRBV27	-	TRBJ1-5	TGTGCCAGCAGTCCGAGACAGAATCAGCCCCAGCATTTT	CASSPRQNQPQHF
14	-	TRBV29-1	TRBD2	TRBJ2-3	TGCAGCGTTCCCCTAGCGGGAGCCTCAGATACGCAGTATTTT	CSVPLAGASDTQYF
18	-	TRBV5-8	-	TRBJ2-1	TGTGCCAGCAGCTTGTTGGTTCTTGCCGCTAGCTCCTACAATGAGCAGTTCTTC	CASSLLVLAASSYNEQFF
14	-	TRBV7-2	-	TRBJ2-3	TGTGCCAGCAGCCCCCAGGGGAGCACAGATACGCAGTATTTT	CASSPQGSTDTQYF
15	few	TRBV5-6	TRBD1	TRBJ2-1	TGTGCCAGCAGCTTTCCGGGACAGAACTACAATGAGCAGTTCTTC	CASSFPGQNYNEQFF
14	-	TRBV19	TRBD1	TRBJ1-5	TGTGCCAGTCGGGGACAGTCCCTTAATCAGCCCCAGCATTTT	CASRGQSLNQPQHF
12	-	TRBV6-5	-	TRBJ1-5	TGTGCCAGCACCAACAGAGGGCAGCCCCAGCATTTT	CASTNRGQPQHF
16	-	TRBV6-6	-	TRBJ1-4	TGTGCCAGTATTAGTGGGTTGGCGGCGCCTAATGAAAAACTGTTTTTT	CASISGLAAPNEKLFF
12	-	TRBV29-1	-	TRBJ1-1	TGCAGCGGACAAACAGGGCGCACTGAAGCTTTCTTT	CSGQTGRTEAFF